A single sample is the source of the 7 T cell receptor beta chains below, sequenced in a study of Ad26.COV2.S vaccination and SARS-CoV-2 variants. Data came from immunoSEQ multiplex PCR; TCRdb stores just in-frame clones and leaves some out. Here the sample spans about 440,000 clones, around 91% being singletons. Treatment noted: some 19 received Ad26.COV2.S at low or high dose, single or two shots; several received placebo; per-sample allocation not given. Repertoires come from day 63 after the first vaccine or placebo injection. The source was peripheral blood, collected in a trial of Ad26.COV2.S vaccine versus placebo. The receptors shown here come from a person between 18 and 65 years old who received the Ad26.COV2.S COVID-19 vaccine or a placebo.

The chain recombines TRBV18 with TRBJ2-1, with D unresolved. V was trimmed by 3 bases and J by 3 bases, leaving 12 bases between them. This CDR3 spans 15 amino acids. CDR1 is KGHSH, CDR2 LQKENI, per germline. The CDR3 nucleotides read TGTGCCAGCTCACCGCTGGGTCATGGCTACAATGAGCAGTTCTTC. The encoded protein is CASSPLGHGYNEQFF.

This rearrangement joins TRBV9 to TRBJ2-7; 8 nucleotides align to TRBD1. V dropped 0 bases and J dropped 3; count of bases not matched to a gene: 5. The CDR3 is 15 residues long. CDR1 SGDLS and CDR2 YYNGEE come from the germline V gene. CDR3 sequence (DNA): TGTGCCAGCAGCGTAGAAACAGGGGGTTTCTACGAGCAGTACTTC. Translating it yields CASSVETGGFYEQYF. The full variable domain, its missing parts supplied by reference TRBV9 and TRBJ2-7, is DSGVTQTPKHLITATGQRVTLRCSPRSGDLSVYWYQQSLDQGLQFLIQYYNGEERAKGNILERFSAQQFPDLHSELNLSSLELGDSALYFCASSVETGGFYEQYFGPGTRLTVT.

This clone was recorded once. The gene calls are TRBV7-6 and TRBJ2-7, with 8 bases lining up with TRBD1. V lost 4 bases to trimming and J lost 3 bases; unmatched junction nucleotides: 5. Germline V CDR1 and CDR2: SGHVS, FNYEAQ. The CDR3 has 14 residues. Here the CDR3 reads CASSSGQGGYEQYF. The CDR3 DNA reads TGTGCCAGCAGCTCTGGACAGGGCGGCTACGAGCAGTACTTC.

The chain links TRBV6-5 to TRBJ1-6; D uncertain. This CDR3 region has 13 residues. Trimming removed 3 bases at V and 9 bases at J, with 9 bases between. The germline gives CDR1 MNHEY, CDR2 SVGAGI. The CDR3 nucleotides are TGTGCCAGCAGTTATCTTGAGAGTTCACCCCTCCACTTT. It is translated as CASSYLESSPLHF.

The CDR3 coding sequence is TGTGCCAGCAGCACCGTACTAACCGGGGAGCTGTTTTTT. It codes for CASSTVLTGELFF. V is TRBV5-4 and J is TRBJ2-2; D gene unclear. CDR3 size: 13 residues. CDR1 and CDR2 from the germline V gene are SGHNT and YYREEE (reference sequence). V lost 4 bases to trimming and J lost 5 bases, with 9 bases between them.

The rearrangement links TRBV7-2 to TRBJ1-5, with D possibly being TRBD1 (5 bases). The CDR3 spans 14 residues. Germline lookup yields CDR1 SGHTA and CDR2 FQGNSA. The V end lost 3 bases, the J end lost 2 bases, and 8 bases lay between the germline ends. The CDR3 nucleotides read TGTGCCAGCAGCTTGTGGGACGGCAATCAGCCCCAGCATTTT. Translation: CASSLWDGNQPQHF.

V is TRBV19 and J is TRBJ2-7; 8 nucleotides match TRBD2. V was pared by 7 bases and J by 2 bases, with 7 bases of the junction left unmatched. The CDR3 length is 14 residues. CDR1 is LNHDA, CDR2 SQIVND, per germline (reference sequence). In DNA, the CDR3 is TGTGCCAGTACGGGAACGGGGGGGGCCTACGAGCAGTACTTC. Translation gives CASTGTGGAYEQYF.